Below, 2 T cell receptor beta chains from the same sample are listed, as sequenced in a study of cytomegalovirus exposure and HLA in healthy donors. Primers: 60 Vbeta forward and 13 Jbeta reverse. TCRdb keeps only in-frame clones here, not all; method: immunoSEQ multiplex PCR. The sample contains some 170,000 clones, 60% to 85% of which appear only once. Sequencing was performed on PBMCs. All receptors derive from a male donor in good health and CMV-seronegative.

A single count supports this clone. The chain carries TRBV28 and TRBJ2-3, with 8 bases aligning to TRBD2. The CDR3 is made up of 17 amino acids. With V trimmed by 2 bases and J by 3 bases, 10 bases remained unmatched. Germline lookup yields CDR1 MDHEN and CDR2 SYDVKM. In nucleotides, the CDR3 is TGTGCCAGCAGTTTAACCGCGAGCGGGAGTCGAACAGATACGCAGTATTTT. Amino acid sequence: CASSLTASGSRTDTQYF.

The V call is TRBV6-5, the J call TRBJ1-5; 7 positions agree with TRBD1. The V gene's germline CDR1 is MNHEY and CDR2 SVGAGI. V was clipped by 4 bases and J by 6 bases; unmatched bases: 12. CDR3 length: 16 residues. The CDR3 DNA reads TGTGCCAGCAGTTTAGGACAGGTCGCCAATCGTCAGCCCCAGCATTTT. Translation gives CASSLGQVANRQPQHF.